The entry below gives a single T cell receptor (beta chain) sequence along with its context. The antigen is unknown. These data come from a study of T cell responses to AZD1222 COVID-19 vaccine. Study at large: Second-dose timings of about 4 or about 12 weeks were pooled. Study results and caveats: The donors showed a predominance of white British ancestry and of females, with possible underestimation of clonal diversity. Spike was spanned by vaccine-associated CD4 TCRs, which were dominant at 160-218 and 743-854. Nearly half of unique spike-specific TCRs reportedly avoided B.1.351 and B.1.1.7 mutated regions.

Method: immunoSEQ multiplex PCR; TCRdb's copy keeps in-frame clones and lacks some. The data show over 70,000 clones, with 88% seen just once and roughly 5.2% held by the top ten. This clonotype was sampled from an adult in good health. The sequencing used peripheral blood, collected on day 0 of AZD1222 vaccination.

In nucleotides, the CDR3 is TGTGCCAGCAGCTACAGGGAGCAGAATTCACCCCTCCACTTT. Translating it yields CASSYREQNSPLHF. This chain links TRBV6-6 with TRBJ1-6; the D gene is possibly TRBD1 (6 bases). Germline assignment: CDR1 MNHNY and CDR2 SVGAGI (reference sequence). CDR3 length: 14 amino acids. V was cut by 6 bases and J by 7 bases, with 13 bases left in between.